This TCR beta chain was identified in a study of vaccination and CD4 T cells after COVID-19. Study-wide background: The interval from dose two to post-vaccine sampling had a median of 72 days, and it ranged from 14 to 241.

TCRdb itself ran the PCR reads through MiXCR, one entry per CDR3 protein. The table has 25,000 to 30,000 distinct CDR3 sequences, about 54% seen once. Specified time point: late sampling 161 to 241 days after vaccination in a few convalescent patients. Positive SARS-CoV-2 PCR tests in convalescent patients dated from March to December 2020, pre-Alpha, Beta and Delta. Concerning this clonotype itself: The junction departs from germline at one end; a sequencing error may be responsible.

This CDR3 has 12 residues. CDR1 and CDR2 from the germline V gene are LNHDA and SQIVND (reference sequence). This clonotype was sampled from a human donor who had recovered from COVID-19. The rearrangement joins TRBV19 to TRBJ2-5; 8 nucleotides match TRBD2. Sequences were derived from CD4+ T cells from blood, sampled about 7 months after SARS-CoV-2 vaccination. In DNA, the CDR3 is TGCTACACAGCGGGAGATCAAGAGACCCAGTACTTC. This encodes CYTAGDQETQYF.